This entry features one T cell receptor (beta chain) sequence. Produced via immunoSEQ multiplex PCR; TCRdb's table is partial and in-frame only. The profile shows 200,000 or so clones, about 95% of them singletons. This entry comes from a study of control samples from healthy donors and cancer patients. V was pared by 6 bases and J by 5 bases, with 5 bases of the junction left unmatched. The germline gives CDR1 MDHEN, CDR2 SYDVKM. This CDR3 is built from 13 residues. The genes are TRBV28 and TRBJ1-2; TRBD1 matches 8 bases. The TCR was taken from a man in his fifties or sixties in good health. Sequences were obtained from blood. CDR3 in DNA: TGTGCCAGCAGGCCCGGACAGGGTTATGGCTACACCTTC. It specifies CASRPGQGYGYTF.